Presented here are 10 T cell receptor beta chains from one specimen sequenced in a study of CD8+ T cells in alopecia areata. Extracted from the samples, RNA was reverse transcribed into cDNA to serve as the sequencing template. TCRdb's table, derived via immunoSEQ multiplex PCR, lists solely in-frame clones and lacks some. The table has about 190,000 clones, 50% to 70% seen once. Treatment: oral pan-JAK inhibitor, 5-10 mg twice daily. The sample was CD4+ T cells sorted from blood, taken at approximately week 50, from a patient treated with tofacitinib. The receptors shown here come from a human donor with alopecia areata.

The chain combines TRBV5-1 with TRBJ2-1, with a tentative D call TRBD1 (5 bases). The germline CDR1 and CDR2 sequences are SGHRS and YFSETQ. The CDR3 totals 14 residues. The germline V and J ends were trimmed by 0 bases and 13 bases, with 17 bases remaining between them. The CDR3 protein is CASSLEATQGSQFF. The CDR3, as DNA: TGCGCCAGCAGCTTGGAAGCTACCCAGGGTTCCCAGTTCTTC. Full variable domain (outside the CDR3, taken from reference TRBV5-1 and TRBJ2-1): KAGVTQTPRYLIKTRGQQVTLSCSPISGHRSVSWYQQTPGQGLQFLFEYFSETQRNKGNFPGRFSGRQFSNSRSEMNVSTLELGDSALYLCASSLEATQGSQFFGPGTRLTVL.

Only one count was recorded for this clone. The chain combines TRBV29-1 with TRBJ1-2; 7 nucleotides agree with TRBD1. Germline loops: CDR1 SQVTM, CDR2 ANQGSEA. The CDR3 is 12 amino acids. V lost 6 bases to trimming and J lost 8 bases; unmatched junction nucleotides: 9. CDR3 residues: CSVYTGVEGYTF. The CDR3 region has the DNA TGCAGCGTCTACACAGGGGTCGAGGGCTACACCTTC.

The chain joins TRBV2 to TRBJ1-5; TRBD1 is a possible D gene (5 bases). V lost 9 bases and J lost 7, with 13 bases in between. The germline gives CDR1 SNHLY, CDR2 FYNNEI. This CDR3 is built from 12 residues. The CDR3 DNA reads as TGTGCCAGTCAGGGTGTTGGGCAGCCCCAGCATTTT. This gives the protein CASQGVGQPQHF.

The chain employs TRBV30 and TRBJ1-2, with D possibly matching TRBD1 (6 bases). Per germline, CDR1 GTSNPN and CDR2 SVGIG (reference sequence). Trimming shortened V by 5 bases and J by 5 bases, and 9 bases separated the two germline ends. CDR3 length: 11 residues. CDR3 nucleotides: TGTGCCTGGGGCAGGGGATATGGCTACACCTTC. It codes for CAWGRGYGYTF. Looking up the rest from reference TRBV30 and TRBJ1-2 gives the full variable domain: SQTIHQWPATLVQPVGSPLSLECTVEGTSNPNLYWYRQAAGRGLQLLFYSVGIGQISSEVPQNLSASRPQDRQFILSSKKLLLSDSGFYLCAWGRGYGYTFGSGTRLTVV.

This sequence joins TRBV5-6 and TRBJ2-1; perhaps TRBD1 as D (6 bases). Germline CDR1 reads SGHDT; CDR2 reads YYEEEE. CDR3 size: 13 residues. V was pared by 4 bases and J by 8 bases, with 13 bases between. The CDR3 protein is CASSPPNRDEQFF. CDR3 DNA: TGTGCCAGCAGCCCCCCGAACAGGGATGAGCAGTTCTTC. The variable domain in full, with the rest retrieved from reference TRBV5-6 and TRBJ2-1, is DAGVTQSPTHLIKTRGQQVTLRCSPKSGHDTVSWYQQALGQGPQFIFQYYEEEERQRGNFPDRFSGHQFPNYSSELNVNALLLGDSALYLCASSPPNRDEQFFGPGTRLTVL.

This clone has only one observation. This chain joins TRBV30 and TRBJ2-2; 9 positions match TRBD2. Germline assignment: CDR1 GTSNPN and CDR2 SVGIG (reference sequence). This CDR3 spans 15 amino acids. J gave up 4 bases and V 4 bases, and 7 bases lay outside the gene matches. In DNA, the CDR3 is TGTGCCTGGAAGATAGCGGGGGCGGGCACCGGGGAGCTGTTTTTT. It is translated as CAWKIAGAGTGELFF.

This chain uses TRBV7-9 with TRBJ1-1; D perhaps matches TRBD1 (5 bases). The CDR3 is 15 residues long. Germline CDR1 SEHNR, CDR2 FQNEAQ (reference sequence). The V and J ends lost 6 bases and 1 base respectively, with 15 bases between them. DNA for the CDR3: TGTGCCAGCAGTCTAATCGGGGCTCAGAACACTGAAGCTTTCTTT. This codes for CASSLIGAQNTEAFF.

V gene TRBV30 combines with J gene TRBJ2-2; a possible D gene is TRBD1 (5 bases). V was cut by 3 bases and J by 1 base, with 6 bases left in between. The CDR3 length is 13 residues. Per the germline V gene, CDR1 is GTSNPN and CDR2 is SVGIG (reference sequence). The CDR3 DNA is TGTGCCTGGAGCGGACAGAACACCGGGGAGCTGTTTTTT. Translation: CAWSGQNTGELFF. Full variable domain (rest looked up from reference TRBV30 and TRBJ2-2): SQTIHQWPATLVQPVGSPLSLECTVEGTSNPNLYWYRQAAGRGLQLLFYSVGIGQISSEVPQNLSASRPQDRQFILSSKKLLLSDSGFYLCAWSGQNTGELFFGEGSRLTVL.

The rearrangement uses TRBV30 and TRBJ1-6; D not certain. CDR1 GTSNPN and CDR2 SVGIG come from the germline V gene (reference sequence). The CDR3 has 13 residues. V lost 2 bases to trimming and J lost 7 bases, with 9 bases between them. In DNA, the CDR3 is TGTGCCTGGAGTCCATCGAGGAATTCACCCCTCCACTTT. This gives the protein CAWSPSRNSPLHF.

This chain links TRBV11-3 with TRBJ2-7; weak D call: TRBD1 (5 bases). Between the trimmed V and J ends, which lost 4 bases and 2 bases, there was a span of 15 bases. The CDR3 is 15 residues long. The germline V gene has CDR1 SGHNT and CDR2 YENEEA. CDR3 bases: TGTGCCAGCAGCTCCCGGCCAGGGCCTACCTACGAGCAGTACTTC. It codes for CASSSRPGPTYEQYF.